Described below is a single TCR beta chain sequence and its context. Its antigen is not identified. This entry comes from a study of T cell responses to AZD1222 COVID-19 vaccine. Findings and caveats of the study: In a largely white British group with more females than males, clonal diversity was possibly underestimated. Two doses of AZD1222 preceded a rise in Spike-specific TCR breadth and depth. Reportedly, nearly half of unique spike TCRs recognized epitopes outside B.1.351/B.1.1.7 mutations. Distributed over spike, vaccine-associated CD4 TCRs predominated at 160-218 and 743-854.

The protocol was immunoSEQ multiplex PCR, while the TCRdb copy is restricted to in-frame clones and leaves out a portion. The sample has some 150,000 clones, approximately 94% seen once. The germline gives CDR1 SGHTA, CDR2 FQGNSA. This CDR3 spans 13 amino acids. The V and J ends lost 5 bases and 7 bases respectively, with 11 bases between them. The sequence derives from an adult in good health. The chain uses TRBV7-2 and TRBJ1-4; perhaps TRBD1 as D (5 bases). Material: peripheral blood, obtained on day 0 of AZD1222 vaccination. CDR3 in DNA: TGTGCCAGCAGCAGCCGGGGGGGTGAAAAACTGTTTTTT. Amino acids: CASSSRGGEKLFF.